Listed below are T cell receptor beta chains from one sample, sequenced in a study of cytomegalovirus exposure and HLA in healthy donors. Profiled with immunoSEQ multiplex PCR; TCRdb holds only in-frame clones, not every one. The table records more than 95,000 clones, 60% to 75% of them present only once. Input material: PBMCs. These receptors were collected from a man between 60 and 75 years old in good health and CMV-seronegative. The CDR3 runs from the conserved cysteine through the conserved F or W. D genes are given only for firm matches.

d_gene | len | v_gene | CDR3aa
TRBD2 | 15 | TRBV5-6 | CASSDGLAQGWEQYF
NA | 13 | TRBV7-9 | CASTDTLNTEAFF
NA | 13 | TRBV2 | CASSDHGDYGYTF
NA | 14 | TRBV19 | CASSIEDGGYEQYF
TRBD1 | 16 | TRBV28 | CASSSTGVRYNSPLHF
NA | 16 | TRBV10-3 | CAISGVGGADNSPLHF
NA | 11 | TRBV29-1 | CSVGRDNEQFF
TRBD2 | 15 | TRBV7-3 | CASSRGTSGEDTQYF
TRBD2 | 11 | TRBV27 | CVSSGPYEQYF
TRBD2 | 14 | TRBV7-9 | CASSLVGTSYEQFF
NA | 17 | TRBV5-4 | CASSLLAGADYNSPLHF
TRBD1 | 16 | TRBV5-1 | CASSLAVDRGPGGYTF
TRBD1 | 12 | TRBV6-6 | CASRRTGDGYTF
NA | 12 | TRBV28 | CASSSLSYEQYF
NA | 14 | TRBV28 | CASSLYGTNTEAFF
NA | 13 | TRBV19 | CASSAPYNSPLHF
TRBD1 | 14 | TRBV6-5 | CASRRQGYSGELFF
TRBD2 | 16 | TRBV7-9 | CASSLALLAGRNEQYF
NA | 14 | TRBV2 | CASSVVRGNTEAFF
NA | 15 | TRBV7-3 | CASSPGGQGNYGYTF
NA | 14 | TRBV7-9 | CASSRGGTAYEQYF
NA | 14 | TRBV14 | CASSPLELNTEAFF
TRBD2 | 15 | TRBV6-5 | CASRSGTRVTGELFF
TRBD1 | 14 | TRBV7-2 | CASSLGTGPYEQYF
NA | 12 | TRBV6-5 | CASSYRQGEAFF
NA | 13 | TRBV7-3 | CASSLGPGYEQYF